Below, 21 T cell receptor beta chains from the same sample are listed, as sequenced in a study of response to subunit inactivated influenza vaccine. One entry per CDR3 protein results from TCRdb running MiXCR on the RT-PCR reads. The repertoire holds 550,000 to 650,000 distinct CDR3 sequences, with 12% as singletons. The source was PBMCs from blood, collected on the day of vaccination. The receptors were sampled from a man between 50 and 59 years old who received an inactivated influenza vaccine.

The genes are TRBV29-1 and TRBJ2-3; possible D gene TRBD1, 5 bases. CDR3 length: 12 residues. V dropped 4 bases and J dropped 2 bases, with 7 bases sitting between them. Germline V CDR1 and CDR2: SQVTM, ANQGSEA. CDR3 DNA sequence: TGCAGCGTTGGACAGTACACAGATACGCAGTATTTT. This sequence encodes CSVGQYTDTQYF.

The chain combines TRBV4-2 with TRBJ2-3, with 7 nucleotides matching TRBD1. Trimming removed 6 bases from V and 1 base from J; junction bases left unmatched: 4. The CDR3 has 14 residues. Germline loops: CDR1 LGHNA, CDR2 YNFKEQ. The CDR3 coding sequence is TGTGCCAGCAGACGGGACAGCGGCACAGATACGCAGTATTTT. This encodes CASRRDSGTDTQYF.

This clonotype was recorded a few times. V and J are TRBV5-6 and TRBJ2-1; D not certain. Per the germline V gene, CDR1 is SGHDT and CDR2 is YYEEEE. V lost 3 bases and J lost 0, with 16 bases in between. There are 17 residues in the CDR3. CDR3 DNA: TGTGCCAGCAGCTCACTCTTACAGATGAGCTCCTACAATGAGCAGTTCTTC. As protein: CASSSLLQMSSYNEQFF.

This clonotype was picked up a small number of times. The gene calls are TRBV27 and TRBJ2-2, with 7 bases aligning to TRBD2. J lost 3 bases, V lost 3 bases, and 4 bases had no gene match. The CDR3 loop spans 15 amino acids. CDR1 and CDR2 from the germline V gene are MNHEY and SMNVEV (reference sequence). CDR3 DNA sequence: TGTGCCAGCAGTTTGCGGGAGAGGGACACCGGGGAGCTGTTTTTT. The encoded protein is CASSLRERDTGELFF.

The rearrangement joins TRBV29-1 to TRBJ2-5; the D is unclear. Germline V gives CDR1 SQVTM, CDR2 ANQGSEA. Trimming left V 1 base short and J 1 base short, with 10 bases between. The CDR3 runs 14 residues. The CDR3 loop is CSVEARAAQETQYF. The DNA for the CDR3 is TGCAGCGTTGAAGCAAGGGCTGCCCAAGAGACCCAGTACTTC.

This clonotype was detected only a few times. V is TRBV30 and J is TRBJ2-7, with D uncertain. This CDR3 is built from 11 residues. V shed 3 bases and J shed 4 bases, with 7 bases lying between them. Germline CDR1 GTSNPN, CDR2 SVGIG (reference sequence). CDR3 amino acids: CAWSLRYEQYF. The CDR3 DNA is TGTGCCTGGAGCCTAAGGTACGAGCAGTACTTC.

This chain connects TRBV18 to TRBJ2-3, with TRBD2 matching 14 bases. V dropped 4 bases and J dropped 5; count of bases not matched to a gene: 8. From germline, CDR1 is KGHSH and CDR2 LQKENI. The CDR3 consists of 17 residues. In DNA form, the CDR3 reads TGTGCCAGCTCACAGGGGACTAGCGGGAGCGGAGAAGATACGCAGTATTTT. It is translated as CASSQGTSGSGEDTQYF.

This clonotype occurred many times. This chain joins TRBV11-2 and TRBJ2-7; D gene uncertain. Germline assignment: CDR1 SGHAT and CDR2 FQNNGV. The V and J ends lost 1 base and 12 bases respectively, with 22 bases between them. This CDR3 region has 15 residues. The CDR3 is CASSLVSRWVLPVYF. CDR3 DNA: TGTGCCAGCAGCTTAGTGAGTCGGTGGGTTCTACCGGTGTACTTC.

This clonotype was observed many times. The gene calls are TRBV5-5 and TRBJ1-4; D gene ambiguous. CDR1 is SGHKS and CDR2 is YYEKEE in the germline V gene (reference sequence). The V end lost 4 bases, the J end lost 5 bases, and 12 bases lay between the germline ends. The CDR3 loop spans 14 amino acids. The CDR3 here is CASSRDSFNEKLFF. The CDR3 nucleotides are TGTGCCAGCAGCCGTGACTCCTTCAATGAAAAACTGTTTTTT.

In its sample, this clonotype was seen a few times. J is TRBJ1-2 and V is TRBV29-1, with 10 bases that match TRBD1. The CDR3 consists of 11 residues. V was pared by 6 bases and J by 6 bases, with 1 base of the junction left unmatched. The germline V gene has CDR1 SQVTM and CDR2 ANQGSEA. The CDR3 sequence is CSVGTGDGYTF. CDR3 coding DNA: TGCAGCGTGGGGACAGGGGATGGCTACACCTTC.

The chain has TRBV28 and TRBJ2-7; possibly TRBD1 for D (6 bases). The length of the CDR3 is 14 residues. From germline, CDR1 is MDHEN and CDR2 SYDVKM. Trimming took 8 bases from V and 4 from J, leaving 18 bases between them. The chain's CDR3 is CASPNIRGSYEQYF. Here the CDR3 DNA reads TGTGCCAGCCCGAACATTAGGGGGAGTTACGAGCAGTACTTC.

This clonotype has just a few counts. The rearrangement joins TRBV27 to TRBJ2-6; weak D call: TRBD1 (6 bases). This CDR3 is built from 15 residues. CDR1 is MNHEY and CDR2 is SMNVEV in the germline V gene (reference sequence). Trimming shortened V by 4 bases and J by 8 bases, and 15 bases separated the two germline ends. The CDR3 here is CASSSGTLGTNVLTF. CDR3 nucleotide sequence: TGTGCCAGCAGTTCAGGGACATTAGGGACCAACGTCCTGACTTTC.

The CDR3 protein is CSARQGMGTEAFF. DNA for the CDR3: TGCAGTGCCCGACAGGGGATGGGCACTGAAGCTTTCTTT. The chain combines TRBV20-1 with TRBJ1-1, with 8 bases that match TRBD1. V was pared by 6 bases and J by 4 bases, with 7 bases of the junction left unmatched. This CDR3 region has 13 residues. CDR1 is DFQATT, CDR2 SNEGSKA, per germline (reference sequence).

This clonotype was seen a handful of times. V and J are TRBV10-3 and TRBJ1-6; D remains unclear. CDR1 is ENHRY, CDR2 SYGVKD, per germline. Trimming stripped 10 bases from V and 7 bases from J, with 14 bases between. The CDR3 contains 13 residues. Written as DNA, the CDR3 is TGTGCCACCTCGAGGGTAGCAAATTCACCCCTCCACTTT. Amino acid sequence: CATSRVANSPLHF.

The genes are TRBV5-5 and TRBJ2-3, with a tentative D call TRBD2 (7 bases). Germline V CDR1 and CDR2: SGHKS, YYEKEE (reference sequence). This CDR3 has 14 residues. The germline V and J ends were trimmed by 9 bases and 3 bases, with 17 bases remaining between them. The DNA of the CDR3 is TGTGCCACCTCTAACGGGGGGCGAACAGATACGCAGTATTTT. Translation: CATSNGGRTDTQYF. Based on the CDR3 plus reference TRBV5-5 and TRBJ2-3, the full variable domain is DAGVTQSPTHLIKTRGQQVTLRCSPISGHKSVSWYQQVLGQGPQFIFQYYEKEERGRGNFPDRFSARQFPNYSSELNVNALLLGDSALYLCATSNGGRTDTQYFGPGTRLTVL.

In this sample, this clonotype turned up a few times. The rearrangement joins TRBV14 to TRBJ2-2; D is undetermined. The germline V and J ends were trimmed by 0 bases and 7 bases, with 9 bases remaining between them. The CDR3 has 14 amino acids. CDR1 SGHDN and CDR2 FVKESK come from the germline V gene. The CDR3 DNA reads TGTGCCAGCAGCCAAGATGGTAGTTACGGGGAGCTGTTTTTT. Protein product: CASSQDGSYGELFF. The variable domain in full, completed from reference TRBV14 and TRBJ2-2, reads EAGVTQFPSHSVIEKGQTVTLRCDPISGHDNLYWYRRVMGKEIKFLLHFVKESKQDESGMPNNRFLAERTGGTYSTLKVQPAELEDSGVYFCASSQDGSYGELFFGEGSRLTVL.

In its sample, this clonotype was seen many times. J is TRBJ2-5 and V is TRBV5-5; the match to TRBD2 covers 12 bases. The germline gives CDR1 SGHKS, CDR2 YYEKEE (reference sequence). Trimming removed 3 bases from V and 2 bases from J; junction bases left unmatched: 8. CDR3 length: 17 amino acids. The CDR3 DNA reads as TGTGCCAGCAGCTCACCGACTAGCGGGGGTAGGCAAGAGACCCAGTACTTC. It yields the protein CASSSPTSGGRQETQYF.

This clonotype turned up a few times. The rearrangement uses TRBV9 and TRBJ2-1, with D hard to call. CDR3 length: 12 residues. Germline loops: CDR1 SGDLS, CDR2 YYNGEE. Trimming left V 4 bases short and J 8 bases short, with 10 bases between. The CDR3, as DNA: TGTGCCAGCAGCCGACCGAGCTATGAGCAGTTCTTC. Protein: CASSRPSYEQFF.

This clonotype has more than one count but fewer than ten. CDR3 in amino acids: CASSQERVGTEAFF. The CDR3 bases are TGCGCCAGCAGCCAAGAGAGGGTTGGCACTGAAGCTTTCTTT. This chain connects TRBV4-1 to TRBJ1-1; D call uncertain. Trimming took 0 bases from V and 4 from J, leaving 9 bases between them. This CDR3 contains 14 residues. CDR1 is MGHRA, CDR2 YSYEKL, per germline.

In regard to this clonotype: The conserved final phenylalanine or tryptophan is absent from the CDR3, which likely points to a read error. The chain joins TRBV29-1 to TRBJ2-7; perhaps TRBD1 as D (6 bases). Germline CDR1 is SQVTM and CDR2 is ANQGSEA. The CDR3 covers 13 residues. Trimming pared 4 bases from V and 7 bases from J, leaving 17 bases between. This CDR3 is CSVGQDDLREQYI. The CDR3 DNA follows: TGCAGCGTTGGACAGGATGATTTACGTGAGCAGTACATC.

In its sample, this clonotype was seen a few times. The V and J genes are TRBV20-1 and TRBJ1-1; D remains ambiguous. V lost 3 bases, J lost 0 bases, and 11 bases lay in between. CDR1 is DFQATT and CDR2 is SNEGSKA in the germline V gene (reference sequence). The CDR3 contains 14 residues. CDR3 nucleotides: TGCAGTGCTAGCCGGGAGGGCATGAACACTGAAGCTTTCTTT. It is translated as CSASREGMNTEAFF.